The 21 T cell receptor beta chains reported below all come from one sample, sequenced in a study of prognosis after radiotherapy for stage I lung cancer. With two-round multiplex PCR, TCR beta CDR3 sequences were amplified from genomic DNA. Initially, in first-round PCR, primers specific to each TRBV and TRBJ gene were used. TCRdb independently ran MiXCR on the multiplex PCR reads; one entry per CDR3 protein. This sample has around 59,000 distinct CDR3 sequences, with 26% found just once. This specimen consisted of PBMCs, obtained before or after stereotactic body radiation therapy (not recorded which). The receptor set was obtained from a donor of 50 years or more with non-small cell lung cancer.

As concerns this clonotype: This sequence may be a read error, since a much larger clone differs from it by one base. V and J are TRBV20-1 and TRBJ2-2; D might be TRBD2 (6 bases). Trimming removed 5 bases from V and 5 bases from J, with 12 bases in between. The CDR3 extends over 13 amino acids. Germline V CDR1 and CDR2: DFQATT, SNEGSKA (reference sequence). As DNA, the CDR3 is TGCAGTGCTCGGAGGGCTCAGACCGGGGAGCTGTTTTTT. This sequence encodes CSARRAQTGELFF.

This clonotype was seen repeatedly, ten times or more. This chain joins TRBV19 and TRBJ1-5, with D perhaps TRBD1 (6 bases). This CDR3 is 15 amino acids long. CDR1 and CDR2 from the germline V gene are LNHDA and SQIVND (reference sequence). V gave up 7 bases and J gave up 2 bases, with 15 bases separating them. The CDR3 DNA sequence: TGTGCCAGTAATTCACAGGGAAGGCGCAATCAGCCCCAGCATTTT. This translates into CASNSQGRRNQPQHF.

This clonotype was detected many times. The V call is TRBV6-1, the J call TRBJ2-7, with D uncertain. V was trimmed by 7 bases and J by 3 bases, leaving 16 bases between them. CDR3 length: 14 residues. Germline CDR1 is MNHNS and CDR2 is SASEGT. DNA of the CDR3: TGTGCCAGCACCCCCTGGGTCTCGGGCTACGAGCAGTACTTC. Amino acids: CASTPWVSGYEQYF.

This clonotype was observed many times. The chain has TRBV12-3 or TRBV12-4 and TRBJ2-3; no clear D gene. The CDR3 spans 14 residues. Trimming removed 1 base at V and 7 bases at J, with 12 bases between. The CDR3 spells CASSLGNPLNTQYF. The CDR3 nucleotides read TGTGCCAGCAGTTTAGGAAATCCCCTGAATACGCAGTATTTT.

This clonotype was counted at least ten times. The CDR3 DNA follows: TGTGCCAGCAGCCAAGATAGGGCTAGCGGGGGGGCAGGTACGCAGTATTTT. This encodes CASSQDRASGGAGTQYF. This chain joins TRBV4-2 and TRBJ2-3; TRBD2 matches at 12 bases. The CDR3 runs to 17 residues. The trim removed 0 bases at V and 8 bases at J, leaving 9 bases unmatched. Looked up from germline, CDR1 is LGHNA and CDR2 is YNFKEQ.

This clonotype was picked up many times. The genes are TRBV7-9 and TRBJ2-3, with TRBD1 matching 7 bases. V trimming: 4 bases; J trimming: 2 bases; junction bases outside the gene matches: 6. CDR3 length equals 15 residues. The germline CDR1 and CDR2 sequences are SEHNR and FQNEAQ (reference sequence). For the CDR3, the DNA is TGTGCCAGCAGCTGGGACAGAGGATCCACAGATACGCAGTATTTT. Amino acids: CASSWDRGSTDTQYF.

As concerns this clonotype: This may arise from a read error, as a much more abundant clone is one base away. CDR3 nucleotides: TGTGCCAGCAGTTATAGAGGGAGCAATCAGTCCCAGCATTTT. As protein: CASSYRGSNQSQHF. The gene calls are TRBV6-5 and TRBJ1-5; D not certain. Germline V gene sequence: CDR1 MNHEY, CDR2 SVGAGI. The CDR3 covers 14 residues.

This clonotype was seen ten or more times. An end of the junction differs from the germline gene, which may be a read error. This chain uses TRBV7-6 with TRBJ2-5; tentative D call: TRBD2 (6 bases). Looked up from germline, CDR1 is SGHVS and CDR2 is FNYEAQ. CDR3 size: 12 residues. In DNA form, the CDR3 reads TGTGCCAGCAGCTCAGCCCCGGGACTCCCGAACTTC. Its protein is CASSSAPGLPNF.

The rearrangement uses TRBV12-3 or TRBV12-4 and TRBJ2-5; 10 positions match TRBD2. There are 19 residues in the CDR3. The V segment lost 6 bases and the J segment 4 bases; nucleotides outside the gene matches: 20. The CDR3 spells CASSSPTLLSGGGPETQYF. Written as DNA, the CDR3 is TGTGCCAGCAGCTCACCGACCCTCCTAAGCGGGGGGGGCCCAGAGACCCAGTACTTC.

In this sample, this clonotype turned up once. Mismatch with germline at one junction end may stem from a read error. The chain joins TRBV27 to TRBJ1-6; perhaps TRBD1 as D (6 bases). The CDR3 is 16 amino acids. Germline-derived CDR1 and CDR2 are MNHEY and SMNVEV (reference sequence). In DNA, the CDR3 is TGTGCCAGCAGTCCAGCGACAGGATTTAGGGCATCACCACTCGACTTT. Its protein is CASSPATGFRASPLDF.

Ten or more counts support this clonotype. The V gene is TRBV30, the J gene TRBJ1-1, with a tentative D call TRBD1 (6 bases). The CDR3 is made up of 14 amino acids. CDR1 and CDR2 from the germline V gene are GTSNPN and SVGIG (reference sequence). The V gene lost 2 bases and the J gene lost 1 base, with 11 bases spanning the gap. The CDR3 loop reads CAWSWGQQNTEAFF. In DNA form, the CDR3 reads TGTGCCTGGAGTTGGGGACAACAGAACACTGAAGCTTTCTTT. The whole variable domain, remainder taken from reference TRBV30 and TRBJ1-1, is SQTIHQWPATLVQPVGSPLSLECTVEGTSNPNLYWYRQAAGRGLQLLFYSVGIGQISSEVPQNLSASRPQDRQFILSSKKLLLSDSGFYLCAWSWGQQNTEAFFGQGTRLTVV.

The chain couples TRBV6-2 or TRBV6-3 to TRBJ2-2, with a possible D match to TRBD2 (5 bases). With 4 bases removed from V and 2 bases from J, the gap between germline ends came to 14 bases. CDR1 and CDR2 from the germline V gene are MNHEY and SVGEGT. The CDR3 totals 16 residues. CDR3 coding DNA: TGTGCCAGCAGTTCGAAAGGAGGCATAAACACCGGGGAGCTGTTTTTT. It yields the protein CASSSKGGINTGELFF.

About this clonotype: A junction end diverges from the germline sequence, so it may reflect a read error. The chain uses TRBV5-1 and TRBJ2-7; possibly TRBD1 for D (6 bases). Germline V CDR1 and CDR2: SGHRS, YFSETQ. The CDR3 covers 14 residues. CDR3 amino acids: CASSLGDRPYEQCF. The CDR3 DNA follows: TGCGCCAGCAGCTTGGGTGACAGGCCCTACGAGCAGTGCTTC.

This clonotype appeared many times. This chain links TRBV30 with TRBJ2-7; 9 bases are a match to TRBD1. J gave up 5 bases and V 0 bases, and 5 bases lay outside the gene matches. The CDR3 is 14 residues long. From germline, CDR1 is GTSNPN and CDR2 SVGIG (reference sequence). The CDR3 region is CAWSVGDRAHEQYF. DNA for the CDR3: TGTGCCTGGAGTGTGGGGGACAGGGCCCACGAGCAGTACTTC.

The sample holds many counts of this clonotype. V and J are TRBV5-1 and TRBJ2-5, with D possibly being TRBD1 or TRBD2 (5 bases each). This CDR3 has 15 amino acids. Trimming pared 1 base from V and 2 bases from J, leaving 12 bases between. Germline V gene lookup returns CDR1 SGHRS and CDR2 YFSETQ. The chain's CDR3 is CASSLTPGPQETQYF. Written as DNA, the CDR3 is TGCGCCAGCAGCTTGACACCGGGACCGCAAGAGACCCAGTACTTC.

The rearrangement links TRBV12-3 or TRBV12-4 to TRBJ1-1; D ambiguous. The length of the CDR3 is 14 residues. V lost 6 bases, J lost 12 bases, and 23 bases lay in between. The CDR3: CASSPTLGARQSFF. DNA of the CDR3: TGTGCCAGCAGCCCCACATTGGGCGCGAGGCAATCTTTCTTT.

At least ten counts were recorded for this clonotype. The V gene is TRBV7-2, the J gene TRBJ2-5; TRBD1 aligns across 7 bases. Germline V lookup: CDR1 SGHTA, CDR2 FQGNSA. The V and J ends lost 6 bases and 3 bases, in that order; junction bases with no gene match: 4. The CDR3 is 13 amino acids. CDR3 nucleotide sequence: TGTGCCAGCAGTTCAGACAGGGAAGAGACCCAGTACTTC. Its translation is CASSSDREETQYF.

In this sample, this clonotype turned up many times. This chain joins TRBV19 and TRBJ1-2, with D unresolved. CDR3 length equals 13 residues. V was pared by 7 bases and J by 4 bases, with 13 bases between. Germline V gives CDR1 LNHDA, CDR2 SQIVND (reference sequence). CDR3 residues: CASKLGGGYGYTF. The CDR3 nucleotides are TGTGCCAGTAAGTTAGGTGGAGGCTATGGCTACACCTTC.

This clonotype has at least ten counts. The chain recombines TRBV6-1 with TRBJ1-5, with D uncertain. The CDR3 contains 21 residues. Trimming took 4 bases from V and 0 from J, leaving 28 bases between them. Germline V gene lookup returns CDR1 MNHNS and CDR2 SASEGT. The DNA for the CDR3 is TGTGCCAGCAGTGGGTCCAGAGCCCAGCTCAAGAAGAGGGATAGCAATCAGCCCCAGCATTTT. It yields the protein CASSGSRAQLKKRDSNQPQHF.

This clonotype occurred many times. V usage is TRBV20-1 and J usage is TRBJ1-1; no clear D gene. The CDR3 has 15 amino acids. The germline V gene encodes CDR1 DFQATT and CDR2 SNEGSKA (reference sequence). Trimming took 6 bases from V and 2 from J, leaving 19 bases between them. This chain's CDR3 is CSAGPAGPDNTEAFF. The CDR3 DNA is TGCAGTGCAGGCCCAGCAGGCCCCGATAACACTGAAGCTTTCTTT.

This clonotype came up many times. J is TRBJ1-3 and V is TRBV7-8; no firm D call. CDR3 length equals 15 residues. Trimming took off 6 bases at V and 6 bases at J, with 18 bases between the two ends. Germline CDR1 and CDR2: SGHVS and FQNEAQ. The CDR3 region is CASSSQGNPENTIYF. CDR3 coding DNA: TGTGCCAGCAGTTCCCAAGGGAACCCAGAAAACACCATATATTTT.